The T cell receptor (beta chain) described here comes from a study of blood T cell repertoires in COVID-19. Profiling relied on immunoSEQ multiplex PCR, and the TCRdb table lists in-frame clones only, not all of them. The table has roughly 300,000 clones, around 86% seen once. The CDR3 has 17 amino acids. The sample was peripheral blood. The gene calls are TRBV12-1 and TRBJ2-7; the D call TRBD1 from the table was never checked on the DNA. TRBV12-1 is designated a pseudogene. The TCR was taken from a woman aged 40-49 years who had recovered from COVID-19. This CDR3 reads CASSYLILDRELYEQYF. The CDR3 region has the DNA TGTGCCAGCAGCTACCTAATCCTAGACAGGGAGCTCTACGAGCAGTACTTC.